This T cell receptor (beta chain) was identified in a study of blood T cell repertoires in COVID-19. Study summary: The United States, Italy and Spain were the sources of the acute and convalescent COVID-19 samples. PBMCs, B-cell-depleted T cells, or T cells were the source of the cDNA or gDNA that made up the material.

Some clones are missing from TCRdb's copy, which holds only in-frame ones; the method was immunoSEQ multiplex PCR. Of around 300,000 clones in the sample, approximately 85% were seen once. Per germline, CDR1 ENHRY and CDR2 SYGVKD. Trimming took 11 bases from V and 4 from J, leaving 18 bases between them. The length of the CDR3 is 14 residues. This sequence originates from a human donor in a cohort sampled during active COVID-19. V and J are TRBV10-3 and TRBJ1-5; no clear D. The sequenced sample consisted of peripheral blood. CDR3 residues: CAAGPPEENQPQHF. The CDR3 bases are TGTGCCGCGGGCCCTCCGGAAGAAAATCAGCCCCAGCATTTT.